This T cell receptor beta chain was recorded in a study of blood T cell repertoires in COVID-19 (dated by TCRdb to about 2020). Background on the whole study: The collaborator samples originated in the United States, Italy and Spain and spanned the acute and convalescent phases of COVID-19. Samples were obtained from the ongoing ImmuneRACE study (first 160 participants) and from 1,200 or so subjects provided by 6 global collaborators. A freely available public database, intended as a resource for researchers studying the immune response to SARS-CoV-2, is where the repertoires were released. The material from the prospective study consisted of cDNA or gDNA derived from T cells, B-cell-depleted T cells, or PBMCs. Deeply sampled blood TCRbeta repertoires from subjects exposed to, actively infected with, or recovered from COVID-19 were included in the dataset. Where HLA class I and class II types were available, the types were taken from metadata supplied by the sample provider, not from assay-based typing. Sample metadata almost always included a de-identified subject ID, COVID-19 status, age in years and sex. Paper-wide results and their limitations: The amount of clinical and demographic metadata varied by source and participant and was provided uncurated.

The collaborating institutions used their own protocols to collect whole blood in K2EDTA tubes. Collaborator samples were shipped for TCRbeta analysis as frozen whole blood, isolated PBMCs, or DNA extracted from either sample type. Regarding this clone: Its target antigen remains unknown. Base-call qualities are not available, and no considerably larger clone is one nucleotide away.

Reading the germline V gene gives CDR1 MNHNS and CDR2 SASEGT. V was cut back by 4 bases and J by 0 bases, leaving a gap of 15 bases between them. The CDR3 runs 16 amino acids, cysteine and phenylalanine included. The sequence is cut down to CDR3 DNA, 48 bases in frame from base 1. TCRbeta CDR3 regions were amplified from genomic DNA by means of the immunoSEQ Assay, a bias-controlled multiplex PCR. On the authors' methods: Within the assay, amplification of reference gene primers was used to estimate how many nucleated cells each sample contained. To quantify the absolute abundance of each unique TCRbeta CDR3 rearrangement, sequence reads were collapsed and filtered. For each sample, productive Simpson clonality was calculated by taking the square root of Simpson's diversity index across productive rearrangements. This immuneACCESS table, as held by TCRdb, lists in-frame sequences with V and J called but not all clones. Of the missing ones, under half trace to an unresolved V gene in checked studies; the others have no known cause. The V and J calls and the clone size are those of that table, but D and trimming were determined from the DNA. Within this sample are roughly 180,000 clones, with less than 90% of them counted one time only. 2.1% of the sample is held by the ten biggest clonotypes.

The TCR comes from a man in his 70s with active or convalescent COVID-19. Input material: peripheral blood. Here the chain combines TRBV6-1 and TRBJ1-1, with the D gene uncertain. The bases are TGTGCCAGCAGTGCTAGCACGCGATTAATGAACACTGAAGCTTTCTTT. This is translated as CASSASTRLMNTEAFF.